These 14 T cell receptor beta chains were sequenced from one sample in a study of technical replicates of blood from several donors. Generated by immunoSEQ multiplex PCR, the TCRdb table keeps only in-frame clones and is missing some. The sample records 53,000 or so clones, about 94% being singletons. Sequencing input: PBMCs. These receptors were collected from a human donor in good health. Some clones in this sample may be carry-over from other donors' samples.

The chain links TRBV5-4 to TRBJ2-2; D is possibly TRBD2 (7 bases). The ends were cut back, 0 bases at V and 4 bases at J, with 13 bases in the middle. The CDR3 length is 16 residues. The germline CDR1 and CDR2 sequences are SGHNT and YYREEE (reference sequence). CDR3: CASSLVGGRGTGELFF. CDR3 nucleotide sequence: TGTGCCAGCAGCTTGGTCGGGGGGCGCGGCACCGGGGAGCTGTTTTTT.

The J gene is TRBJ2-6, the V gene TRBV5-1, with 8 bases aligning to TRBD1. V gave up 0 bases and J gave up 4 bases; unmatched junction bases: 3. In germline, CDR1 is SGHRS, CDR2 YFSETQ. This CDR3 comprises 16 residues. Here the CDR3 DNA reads TGCGCCAGCAGCTTGGACAGGGGGACCGGGGCCAACGTCCTGACTTTC. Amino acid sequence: CASSLDRGTGANVLTF.

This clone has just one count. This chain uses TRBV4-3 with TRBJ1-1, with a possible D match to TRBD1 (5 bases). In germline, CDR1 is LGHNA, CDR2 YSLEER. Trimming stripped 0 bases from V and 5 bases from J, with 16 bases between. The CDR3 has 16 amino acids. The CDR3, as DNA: TGCGCCAGCAGCCAAGATCGAGAATTAGGGGATACTGAAGCTTTCTTT. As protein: CASSQDRELGDTEAFF.

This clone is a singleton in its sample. CDR3 sequence: CACWGTGAEAFF. The CDR3 coding sequence is TGTGCCTGTTGGGGGACAGGGGCTGAAGCTTTCTTT. The V and J genes are TRBV30 and TRBJ1-1; 10 positions match TRBD1. J was trimmed by 6 bases and V by 6 bases; bases with no gene match: 4. The CDR3 covers 12 residues. Germline CDR1 is GTSNPN and CDR2 is SVGIG (reference sequence).

The CDR3 region is CASSNRVSETQYF. The CDR3 nucleotides are TGTGCCAGCAGCAACAGGGTCTCAGAGACCCAGTACTTC. The chain has TRBV5-8 and TRBJ2-5; possibly TRBD1 for D (6 bases). The germline CDR1 and CDR2 sequences are SGHTS and YDEGEE. The CDR3 contains 13 residues. V was cut by 4 bases and J by 4 bases, with 11 bases left in between.

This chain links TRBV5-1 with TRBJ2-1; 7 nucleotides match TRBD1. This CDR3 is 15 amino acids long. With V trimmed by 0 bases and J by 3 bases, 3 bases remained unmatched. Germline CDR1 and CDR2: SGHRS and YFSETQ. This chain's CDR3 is CASSLGQGIYNEQFF. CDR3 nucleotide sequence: TGCGCCAGCAGCTTGGGACAGGGAATCTACAATGAGCAGTTCTTC.

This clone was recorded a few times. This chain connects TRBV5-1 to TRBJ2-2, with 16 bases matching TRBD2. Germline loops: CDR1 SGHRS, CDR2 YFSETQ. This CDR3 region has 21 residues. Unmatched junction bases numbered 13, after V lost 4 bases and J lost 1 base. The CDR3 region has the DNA TGCGCCAGCAGCCCCGAACCCGGGACTAGCGGGAGGGTGGGGAACACCGGGGAGCTGTTTTTT. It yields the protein CASSPEPGTSGRVGNTGELFF. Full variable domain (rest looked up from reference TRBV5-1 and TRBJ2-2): KAGVTQTPRYLIKTRGQQVTLSCSPISGHRSVSWYQQTPGQGLQFLFEYFSETQRNKGNFPGRFSGRQFSNSRSEMNVSTLELGDSALYLCASSPEPGTSGRVGNTGELFFGEGSRLTVL.

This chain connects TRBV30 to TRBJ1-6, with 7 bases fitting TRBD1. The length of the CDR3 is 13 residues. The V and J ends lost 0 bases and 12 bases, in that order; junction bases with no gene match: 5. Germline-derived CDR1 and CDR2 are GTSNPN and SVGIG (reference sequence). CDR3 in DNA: TGTGCCTGGAGTGTAGACAGGGTGAGACCCCTCCACTTT. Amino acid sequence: CAWSVDRVRPLHF.

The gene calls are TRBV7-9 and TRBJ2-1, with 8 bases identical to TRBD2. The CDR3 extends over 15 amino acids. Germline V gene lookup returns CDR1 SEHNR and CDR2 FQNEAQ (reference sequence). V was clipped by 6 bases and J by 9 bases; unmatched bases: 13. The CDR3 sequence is CASSVWAGGMGEQFF. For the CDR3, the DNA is TGTGCCAGCAGTGTTTGGGCGGGGGGAATGGGTGAGCAGTTCTTC.

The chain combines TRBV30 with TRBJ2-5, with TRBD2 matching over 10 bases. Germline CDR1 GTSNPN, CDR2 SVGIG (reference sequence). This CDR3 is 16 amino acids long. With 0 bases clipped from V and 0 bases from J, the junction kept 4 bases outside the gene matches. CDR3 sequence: CAWSVGTSGNQETQYF. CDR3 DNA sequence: TGTGCCTGGAGTGTAGGAACTAGCGGGAACCAAGAGACCCAGTACTTC.

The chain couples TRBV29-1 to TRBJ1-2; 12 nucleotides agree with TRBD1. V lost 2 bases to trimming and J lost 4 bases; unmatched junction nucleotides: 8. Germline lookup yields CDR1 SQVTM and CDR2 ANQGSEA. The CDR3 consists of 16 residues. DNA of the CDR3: TGCAGCGTTGAAAAGGGGACAGGGGGCGGTGGCTATGGCTACACCTTC. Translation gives CSVEKGTGGGGYGYTF.

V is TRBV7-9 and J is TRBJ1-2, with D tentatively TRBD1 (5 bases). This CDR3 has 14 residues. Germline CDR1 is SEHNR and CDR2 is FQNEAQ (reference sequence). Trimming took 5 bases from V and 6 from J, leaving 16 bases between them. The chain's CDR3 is CASSQGWGADGYTF. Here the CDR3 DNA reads TGTGCCAGCAGCCAAGGATGGGGCGCGGATGGCTACACCTTC.

CDR3 region: CSVEDSRSGNTIYF. The DNA for the CDR3 is TGCAGCGTTGAAGATTCTAGATCTGGAAACACCATATATTTT. The V and J genes are TRBV29-1 and TRBJ1-3; D is unclear. Trimming stripped 0 bases from V and 1 base from J, with 7 bases between. The V gene's germline CDR1 is SQVTM and CDR2 ANQGSEA. CDR3 size: 14 residues.

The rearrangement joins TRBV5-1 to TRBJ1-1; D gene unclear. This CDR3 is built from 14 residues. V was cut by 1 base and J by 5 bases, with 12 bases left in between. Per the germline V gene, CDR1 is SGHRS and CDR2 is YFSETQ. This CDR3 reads CASSLLAVSTEAFF. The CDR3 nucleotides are TGCGCCAGCAGCTTGTTGGCAGTAAGTACTGAAGCTTTCTTT.